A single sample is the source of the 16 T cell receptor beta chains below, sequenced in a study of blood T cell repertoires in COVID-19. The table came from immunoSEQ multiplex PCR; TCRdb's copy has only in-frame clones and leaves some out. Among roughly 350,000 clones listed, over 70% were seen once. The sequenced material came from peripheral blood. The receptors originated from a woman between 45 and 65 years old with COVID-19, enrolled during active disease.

The CDR3 DNA is TGTGCCAGCAGTGAAGGGCAGATTAGCAATCAGCCCCAGCATTTT. As protein: CASSEGQISNQPQHF. The chain carries TRBV2 and TRBJ1-5; D ambiguous. The ends were cut back, 1 base at V and 0 bases at J, with 7 bases in the middle. Germline V gene sequence: CDR1 SNHLY, CDR2 FYNNEI. This CDR3 region has 15 residues.

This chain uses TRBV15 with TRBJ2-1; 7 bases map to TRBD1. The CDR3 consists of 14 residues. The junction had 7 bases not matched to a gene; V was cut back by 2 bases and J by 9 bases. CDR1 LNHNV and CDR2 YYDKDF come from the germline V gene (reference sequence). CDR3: CATSRKTGLFEQFF. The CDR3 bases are TGTGCCACCAGCAGAAAGACAGGGCTGTTTGAGCAGTTCTTC.

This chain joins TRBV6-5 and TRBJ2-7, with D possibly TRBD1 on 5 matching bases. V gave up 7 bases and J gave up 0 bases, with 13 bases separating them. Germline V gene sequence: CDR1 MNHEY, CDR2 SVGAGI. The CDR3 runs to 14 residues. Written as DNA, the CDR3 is TGTGCCAGCATCCCAGGGCCGAGCTCCTACGAGCAGTACTTC. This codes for CASIPGPSSYEQYF.

CDR3: CASSPGGTNEKLFF. The CDR3 nucleotides read TGTGCCAGTAGTCCGGGGGGGACTAATGAAAAACTGTTTTTT. The chain carries TRBV19 and TRBJ1-4, with D possibly matching TRBD1 (5 bases). Trimming shortened V by 5 bases and J by 2 bases, and 9 bases separated the two germline ends. The CDR3 runs 14 residues. Looked up from germline, CDR1 is LNHDA and CDR2 is SQIVND (reference sequence).

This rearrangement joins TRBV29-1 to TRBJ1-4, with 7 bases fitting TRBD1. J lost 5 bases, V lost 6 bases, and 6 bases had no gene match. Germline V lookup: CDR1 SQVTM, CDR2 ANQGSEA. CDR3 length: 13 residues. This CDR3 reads CSVTRDRNEKLFF. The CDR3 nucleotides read TGCAGCGTGACCCGGGACAGAAATGAAAAACTGTTTTTT. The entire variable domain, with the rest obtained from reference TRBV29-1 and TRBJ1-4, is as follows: SAVISQKPSRDICQRGTSLTIQCQVDSQVTMMFWYRQQPGQSLTLIATANQGSEATYESGFVIDKFPISRPNLTFSTLTVSNMSPEDSSIYLCSVTRDRNEKLFFGSGTQLSVL.

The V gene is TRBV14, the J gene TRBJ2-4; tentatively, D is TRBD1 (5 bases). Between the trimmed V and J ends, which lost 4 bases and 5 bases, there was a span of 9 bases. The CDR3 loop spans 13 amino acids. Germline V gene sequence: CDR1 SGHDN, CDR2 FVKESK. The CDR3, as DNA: TGTGCCAGCAGCCTTCAGACAGAAAACATTCAGTACTTC. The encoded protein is CASSLQTENIQYF.

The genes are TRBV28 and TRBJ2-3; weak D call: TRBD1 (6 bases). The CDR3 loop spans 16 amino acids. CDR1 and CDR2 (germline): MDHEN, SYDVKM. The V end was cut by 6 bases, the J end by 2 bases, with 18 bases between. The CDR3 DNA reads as TGTGCCAGCAGCATACCGGGACATTATTTCACAGATACGCAGTATTTT. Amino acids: CASSIPGHYFTDTQYF.

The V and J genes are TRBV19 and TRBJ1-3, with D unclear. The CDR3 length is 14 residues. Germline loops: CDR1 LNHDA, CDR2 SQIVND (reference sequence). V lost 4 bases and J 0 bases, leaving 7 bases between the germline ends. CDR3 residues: CASSTFNSGNTIYF. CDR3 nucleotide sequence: TGTGCCAGTAGTACCTTTAACTCTGGAAACACCATATATTTT. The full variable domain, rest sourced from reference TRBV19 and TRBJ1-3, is DGGITQSPKYLFRKEGQNVTLSCEQNLNHDAMYWYRQDPGQGLRLIYYSQIVNDFQKGDIAEGYSVSREKKESFPLTVTSAQKNPTAFYLCASSTFNSGNTIYFGEGSWLTVV.

CDR3 amino acids: CSVEAAGGERNPGNTIYF. The CDR3 DNA follows: TGCAGCGTTGAAGCGGCAGGGGGCGAACGGAACCCTGGAAACACCATATATTTT. The chain combines TRBV29-1 with TRBJ1-3; the match to TRBD1 covers 8 bases. There are 18 residues in the CDR3. Germline V gene sequence: CDR1 SQVTM, CDR2 ANQGSEA. The trim removed 1 base at V and 2 bases at J, leaving 13 bases unmatched.

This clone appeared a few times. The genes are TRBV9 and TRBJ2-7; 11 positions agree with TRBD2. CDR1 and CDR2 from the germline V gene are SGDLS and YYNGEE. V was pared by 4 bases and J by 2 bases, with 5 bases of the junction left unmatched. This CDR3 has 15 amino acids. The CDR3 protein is CASSPGLAVTYEQYF. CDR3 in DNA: TGTGCCAGCAGCCCGGGACTAGCGGTGACCTACGAGCAGTACTTC. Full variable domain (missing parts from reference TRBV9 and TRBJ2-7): DSGVTQTPKHLITATGQRVTLRCSPRSGDLSVYWYQQSLDQGLQFLIQYYNGEERAKGNILERFSAQQFPDLHSELNLSSLELGDSALYFCASSPGLAVTYEQYFGPGTRLTVT.

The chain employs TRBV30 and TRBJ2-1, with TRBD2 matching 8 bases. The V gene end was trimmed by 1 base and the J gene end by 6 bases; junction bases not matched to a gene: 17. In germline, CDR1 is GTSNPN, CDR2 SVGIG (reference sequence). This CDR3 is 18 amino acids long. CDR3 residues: CAWSAERERRWVGNEQFF. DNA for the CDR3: TGTGCCTGGAGTGCGGAGCGGGAGAGAAGATGGGTGGGCAATGAGCAGTTCTTC.

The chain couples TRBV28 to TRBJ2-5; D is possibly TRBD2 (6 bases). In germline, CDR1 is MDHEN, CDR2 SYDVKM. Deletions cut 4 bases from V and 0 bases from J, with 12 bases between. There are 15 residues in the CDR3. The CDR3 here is CASSYTREYQETQYF. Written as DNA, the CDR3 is TGTGCCAGCAGTTACACTCGGGAGTACCAAGAGACCCAGTACTTC. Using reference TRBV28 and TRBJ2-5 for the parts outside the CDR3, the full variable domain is DVKVTQSSRYLVKRTGEKVFLECVQDMDHENMFWYRQDPGLGLRLIYFSYDVKMKEKGDIPEGYSVSREKKERFSLILESASTNQTSMYLCASSYTREYQETQYFGPGTRLLVL.

The CDR3 spells CASSPGTYYEQYF. CDR3 coding DNA: TGTGCCAGCAGTCCCGGGACATACTACGAGCAGTACTTC. J is TRBJ2-7 and V is TRBV12-3 or TRBV12-4, with D possibly TRBD1 on 6 matching bases. CDR3 length equals 13 residues. V was shortened by 5 bases and J by 3 bases, with 11 bases between the two germline ends.

The CDR3 sequence: CASSQEYSTGELFF. Written as DNA, the CDR3 is TGTGCCAGCAGCCAAGAGTACAGCACCGGGGAGCTGTTTTTT. The chain couples TRBV16 to TRBJ2-2; D ambiguous. The CDR3 contains 14 residues. Trimming shortened V by 2 bases and J by 4 bases, and 8 bases separated the two germline ends. CDR1 is KGHSY and CDR2 is FQNENV in the germline V gene.

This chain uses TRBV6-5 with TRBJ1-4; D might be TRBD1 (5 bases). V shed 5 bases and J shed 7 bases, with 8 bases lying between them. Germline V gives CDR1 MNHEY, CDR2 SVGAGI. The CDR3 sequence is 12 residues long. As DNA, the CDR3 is TGTGCCAGCAGTAACCAGGGTGAAAAACTGTTTTTT. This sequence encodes CASSNQGEKLFF.

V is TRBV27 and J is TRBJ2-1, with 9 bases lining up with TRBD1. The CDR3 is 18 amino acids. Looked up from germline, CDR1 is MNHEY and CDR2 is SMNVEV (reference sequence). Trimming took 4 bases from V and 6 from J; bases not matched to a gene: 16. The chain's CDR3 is CASSWFFSGQGYSNEQFF. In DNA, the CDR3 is TGTGCCAGCAGTTGGTTTTTTTCGGGACAGGGATATAGCAATGAGCAGTTCTTC.